The present T cell receptor (beta chain) was sequenced within a study of OX40 agonist ivuxolimab in advanced cancers. Study as a whole: Dose-escalation cases comprised hepatocellular carcinoma, melanoma, renal cell or head and neck cancer. The study, taken as a whole, reports: The average count of expanded clones was higher among CD8+ T cells than among CD4+. Partial responders at 0.1-3.0 mg/kg had among the lowest clonal expansion.

The V gene's germline CDR1 is MNHEY and CDR2 SMNVEV (reference sequence). The CDR3 has 12 residues. Trimming took 8 bases from V and 9 from J, leaving 14 bases between them. Points on this clone: The antigen remains undetermined.

This table comes from immunoSEQ multiplex PCR, and its TCRdb copy is limited to in-frame clones, with some not included. The sample contains over 25,000 clones, 80% to 95% of which appear only once. The sequencing used CD4+ or CD8+ T cells sorted from blood, collected in a trial of the OX40 agonist ivuxolimab. This rearrangement joins TRBV27 to TRBJ2-1, with D perhaps matching TRBD1 (6 bases). The clonotype comes from an adult with an advanced solid tumor such as melanoma, head and neck, liver or kidney cancer. CDR3 coding DNA: TGTGCCAGCGGGCAGGGGTCGGTTGAGCAGTTCTTC. It translates to CASGQGSVEQFF.